This T cell receptor (beta chain) was captured by sequencing in a study of graft-versus-host responses after intestinal transplantation. Using immunoSEQ multiplex PCR, the repertoire was profiled, and TCRdb retains in-frame clones only, with some absent. The repertoire has about 9,800 clones, about four fifths of them found once; the top ten carry approximately 24%. V shed 6 bases and J 11 bases; nucleotides not matched to a gene: 8. The CDR3 contains 14 residues. Germline CDR1 is MNHEY and CDR2 is SVGAGI. Both intraepithelial and lamina propria lymphocytes were released by processing graft tissue. The TCR comes from a human patient who received an intestinal transplant, so some T cells may come from the graft donor. Sample: ileum tissue, taken approximately 530 days after intestinal transplant. This chain uses TRBV6-5 with TRBJ2-2; 11 nucleotides line up with TRBD2. CDR3 protein: CASRSSGRAGELFF. In DNA form, the CDR3 reads TGTGCCAGCAGGAGTAGCGGGAGGGCGGGAGAGCTGTTTTTT.